This T cell receptor beta chain was sequenced in a study of chemoradiotherapy in HPV16-positive cancers. Sequenced by immunoSEQ multiplex PCR; TCRdb stores in-frame clones only, minus some. Among under 40,000 clones listed, nearly 90% were seen once. CDR1 is SEHNR and CDR2 is FQNEAQ in the germline V gene (reference sequence). The CDR3 runs 15 residues. V was pared by 0 bases and J by 1 base, with 10 bases between. The sequences come from blood, collected from a patient who underwent chemoradiotherapy. The receptor was derived from a human donor with HPV-associated anogenital cancer. The chain recombines TRBV7-9 with TRBJ2-7; D is possibly TRBD2 (5 bases). CDR3 in amino acids: CASSLAGSQSYEQYF. For the CDR3, the DNA is TGTGCCAGCAGCTTAGCAGGGAGTCAATCCTACGAGCAGTACTTC. Looking up the rest from reference TRBV7-9 and TRBJ2-7 gives the full variable domain: DTGVSQNPRHKITKRGQNVTFRCDPISEHNRLYWYRQTLGQGPEFLTYFQNEAQLEKSRLLSDRFSAERPKGSFSTLEIQRTEQGDSAMYLCASSLAGSQSYEQYFGPGTRLTVT.